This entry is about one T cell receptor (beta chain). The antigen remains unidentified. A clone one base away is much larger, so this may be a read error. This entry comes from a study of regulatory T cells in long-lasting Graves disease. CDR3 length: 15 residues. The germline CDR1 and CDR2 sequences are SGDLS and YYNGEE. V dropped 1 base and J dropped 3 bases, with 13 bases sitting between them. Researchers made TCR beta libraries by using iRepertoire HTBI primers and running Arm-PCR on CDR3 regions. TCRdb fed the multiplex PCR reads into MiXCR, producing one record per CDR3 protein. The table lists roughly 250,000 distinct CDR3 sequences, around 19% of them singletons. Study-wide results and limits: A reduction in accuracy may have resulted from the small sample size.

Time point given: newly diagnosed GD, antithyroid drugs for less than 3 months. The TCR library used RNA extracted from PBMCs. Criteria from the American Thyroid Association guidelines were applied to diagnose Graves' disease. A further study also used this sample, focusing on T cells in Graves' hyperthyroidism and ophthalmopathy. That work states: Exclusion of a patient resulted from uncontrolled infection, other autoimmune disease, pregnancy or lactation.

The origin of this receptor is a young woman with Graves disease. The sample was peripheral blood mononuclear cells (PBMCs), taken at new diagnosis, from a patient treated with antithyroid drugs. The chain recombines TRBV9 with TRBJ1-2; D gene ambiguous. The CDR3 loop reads CASSVYPPSDYGYTF. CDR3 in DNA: TGTGCCAGCAGCGTATACCCCCCGAGCGACTATGGCTACACCTTC.